These 9 T cell receptor beta chains were all obtained from the same sample, sequenced in a study of T cells after yellow fever vaccination. TCRdb re-derived calls from the 5' RACE reads in MiXCR, one entry per CDR3 protein. The sample holds around 310,000 distinct CDR3 sequences, roughly 4% seen once. Sequenced material: PBMCs, taken 5 days after the yellow fever booster vaccination. These receptors were collected from a man aged 18 to 30 who received the YFV17D yellow fever vaccine.

At least ten counts were recorded for this clonotype. The chain employs TRBV7-9 and TRBJ2-4; no definite D call. V lost 5 bases and J lost 0, with 14 bases in between. The CDR3 sequence is 16 residues long. CDR1 SEHNR and CDR2 FQNEAQ come from the germline V gene (reference sequence). The CDR3 nucleotides read TGTGCCAGCAGCCCACCCTATATTCTAGCCAAAAACATTCAGTACTTC. Translating gives CASSPPYILAKNIQYF.

V gene TRBV18 combines with J gene TRBJ2-4; D possibly uses TRBD1 or TRBD2 (5 bases each). Germline CDR1 KGHSH, CDR2 LQKENI. V was clipped by 1 base and J by 6 bases, with 13 bases between them. The CDR3 spans 15 residues. CDR3 nucleotide sequence: TGTGCCAGCTCACCACAGGGGAGAGATGGAAACATTCAGTACTTC. This codes for CASSPQGRDGNIQYF.

The rearrangement links TRBV12-3 or TRBV12-4 to TRBJ1-2; D may be TRBD1 (5 bases). The CDR3 covers 12 residues. V gave up 6 bases and J gave up 4 bases, with 9 bases separating them. The CDR3 coding sequence is TGTGCCAGCAGCGCAGGGACCTATGGCTACACCTTC. Translating it yields CASSAGTYGYTF.

This chain connects TRBV6-5 to TRBJ1-5; D remains ambiguous. Germline V gene data show CDR1 as MNHEY and CDR2 as SVGAGI. There are 14 residues in the CDR3. V was shortened by 4 bases and J by 5 bases, with 12 bases between the two germline ends. Here the CDR3 DNA reads TGTGCCAGCAGTTTAGCCAGGCGGCATCAGCCCCAGCATTTT. It yields the protein CASSLARRHQPQHF.

This clonotype was seen many times. The V and J genes are TRBV11-2 and TRBJ2-1, with 11 nucleotides matching TRBD2. The CDR3 runs 16 residues. CDR1 is SGHAT, CDR2 FQNNGV, per germline. The J segment lost 3 bases and the V segment lost 3 bases, leaving 4 bases of the junction unmatched. The CDR3 coding sequence is TGTGCCAGCAGCTTCTCCCTAGCGGGGGGCTACAATGAGCAGTTCTTC. Translation gives CASSFSLAGGYNEQFF.

The J gene is TRBJ1-1, the V gene TRBV9; a possible D gene is TRBD1 (6 bases). V was cut by 4 bases and J by 5 bases, with 15 bases left in between. CDR3 length: 14 amino acids. In germline, CDR1 is SGDLS, CDR2 YYNGEE. The CDR3 region has the DNA TGTGCCAGCAGCCCCCAGCAGGGGAGAACTGAAGCTTTCTTT. Its translation: CASSPQQGRTEAFF.

The chain recombines TRBV29-1 with TRBJ1-3, with TRBD1 matching 8 bases. The CDR3 contains 16 residues. The germline gives CDR1 SQVTM, CDR2 ANQGSEA. The trim removed 4 bases at V and 1 base at J, leaving 9 bases unmatched. The CDR3 bases are TGCAGCGTTGTGGGAAGGACAGGGAGTTCTGGAAACACCATATATTTT. It translates to CSVVGRTGSSGNTIYF.

This sequence joins TRBV4-1 and TRBJ1-2; TRBD1 is a possible D gene (6 bases). The germline gives CDR1 MGHRA, CDR2 YSYEKL. V shed 6 bases and J shed 3 bases, with 20 bases lying between them. The CDR3 runs to 16 residues. The CDR3: CASRPNSGTLYYGYTF. The DNA for the CDR3 is TGCGCCAGCAGGCCAAACTCCGGGACACTTTACTATGGCTACACCTTC.

The chain joins TRBV29-1 to TRBJ2-3; tentatively, D is TRBD1 (5 bases). The germline V gene encodes CDR1 SQVTM and CDR2 ANQGSEA. This CDR3 has 13 amino acids. Trimming removed 1 base at V and 2 bases at J, with 7 bases between. The CDR3 region has the DNA TGCAGCGTTGAAGCCAGGGACACAGATACGCAGTATTTT. Protein sequence: CSVEARDTDTQYF.